The rows below give T cell receptor beta chains drawn from one sample of a study of T cell responses to AZD1222 COVID-19 vaccine. Here immunoSEQ multiplex PCR was the method, and the copy in TCRdb shows in-frame clones only, minus some. The sample consists of around 160,000 clones, roughly nine tenths of them appearing once. This specimen was peripheral blood, taken 28 days after the second AZD1222 dose. The receptors stem from an adult who received the AZD1222 COVID-19 vaccine. Each CDR3 is given with its conserved first and last residue. The order of the fields is V gene, clone size, D gene, J gene, CDR3 DNA, CDR3 protein. D genes are given only for firm matches. Size is omitted from some rows. Given values are once, few, many or a class for expanded clones.

v_gene: TRBV5-1
abundance: .
d_gene: TRBD1
j_gene: TRBJ2-4
CDR3nt: TGCGCCAGCAGCTTGGTTACAGGGGAAAACATTCAGTACTTC
CDR3aa: CASSLVTGENIQYF

v_gene: TRBV19
abundance: .
d_gene: TRBD1
j_gene: TRBJ1-6
CDR3nt: TGTGCCAGTAGTCCCGGGACAGGGGGTGCGCCCCTCCACTTT
CDR3aa: CASSPGTGGAPLHF

v_gene: TRBV3-1/TRBV3-2
abundance: .
d_gene: TRBD2
j_gene: TRBJ2-3
CDR3nt: TGTGCCAGCAGCCATCTCACTAGCGGGAGCTTGGATACGCAGTATTTT
CDR3aa: CASSHLTSGSLDTQYF

v_gene: TRBV11-2
abundance: .
d_gene: .
j_gene: TRBJ2-5
CDR3nt: TGTGCCAGCAGCCACCGAACCACTATGGGGGAGACCCAGTACTTC
CDR3aa: CASSHRTTMGETQYF

v_gene: TRBV4-1
abundance: .
d_gene: .
j_gene: TRBJ2-7
CDR3nt: TGCGCCAGCAGCCAAGTCTCCCGGGGTACCTACGAGCAGTACTTC
CDR3aa: CASSQVSRGTYEQYF

v_gene: TRBV7-2
abundance: .
d_gene: TRBD2
j_gene: TRBJ2-7
CDR3nt: TGTGCCAGCAGCTTAGGGAGCGGGACCTACTACGAGCAGTACTTC
CDR3aa: CASSLGSGTYYEQYF

v_gene: TRBV24-1
abundance: .
d_gene: .
j_gene: TRBJ1-2
CDR3nt: TGTGCCACCAGTGCAGGGCCCTGGGGTGGCTACACCTTC
CDR3aa: CATSAGPWGGYTF

v_gene: TRBV6-5
abundance: .
d_gene: .
j_gene: TRBJ1-2
CDR3nt: TGTGCCAGCAGTTACAGCGGGGTGGCGAACTATGGCTACACCTTC
CDR3aa: CASSYSGVANYGYTF

v_gene: TRBV2
abundance: .
d_gene: .
j_gene: TRBJ2-7
CDR3nt: TGTGCCAGCAGTGAAATGAGGCCTCCGGAGGACGAGCAGTACTTC
CDR3aa: CASSEMRPPEDEQYF

v_gene: TRBV11-3
abundance: .
d_gene: .
j_gene: TRBJ1-4
CDR3nt: TGTGCCAGCAGCTTTGGGGTAGGGGCCGACAATGAAAAACTGTTTTTT
CDR3aa: CASSFGVGADNEKLFF

v_gene: TRBV24-1
abundance: .
d_gene: .
j_gene: TRBJ1-1
CDR3nt: TGTGCCACCAGTGATTCCTTGGTTGGTTTTGGCAGTAGAACTGAAGCTTTCTTT
CDR3aa: CATSDSLVGFGSRTEAFF

v_gene: TRBV12-3/TRBV12-4
abundance: few
d_gene: .
j_gene: TRBJ1-2
CDR3nt: TGTGCCAGCCTGACGGGAAACTATGGCTACACCTTC
CDR3aa: CASLTGNYGYTF

v_gene: TRBV5-1
abundance: .
d_gene: TRBD2
j_gene: TRBJ2-4
CDR3nt: TGCGCCAGCAGCTTGGGTAGCGGGAGGTTAGCCAAAAACATTCAGTACTTC
CDR3aa: CASSLGSGRLAKNIQYF

v_gene: TRBV2
abundance: once
d_gene: .
j_gene: TRBJ1-2
CDR3nt: TGTGCCAGCAGTGAAGGGCAGGGTGTTGGGTATGGCTACACCTTC
CDR3aa: CASSEGQGVGYGYTF

v_gene: TRBV27
abundance: .
d_gene: TRBD1
j_gene: TRBJ2-4
CDR3nt: TGTGCCAGCAGCCCGCCGGGACAGGGGATAGCCAAAAACATTCAGTACTTC
CDR3aa: CASSPPGQGIAKNIQYF

v_gene: TRBV19
abundance: .
d_gene: .
j_gene: TRBJ1-4
CDR3nt: TGTGCCAGTAGTATACTCGGGCGGGGGCGAAACGAAAAACTGTTTTTT
CDR3aa: CASSILGRGRNEKLFF

v_gene: TRBV6-2/TRBV6-3
abundance: .
d_gene: TRBD2
j_gene: TRBJ2-7
CDR3nt: TGTGCCAGCAGTTCAGTGGGACTAGCGGGAACCTACGAGCAGTACTTC
CDR3aa: CASSSVGLAGTYEQYF

v_gene: TRBV6-2/TRBV6-3
abundance: .
d_gene: .
j_gene: TRBJ2-7
CDR3nt: TGTGCCAGCAGTGATCCGGGACGGACGGCCTACGAGCAGTACTTC
CDR3aa: CASSDPGRTAYEQYF

v_gene: TRBV7-3
abundance: once
d_gene: TRBD1
j_gene: TRBJ1-6
CDR3nt: TGTGCCAGCAGCTTAGGAACAGGGGGCGCTAATTCACCCCTCCACTTT
CDR3aa: CASSLGTGGANSPLHF

v_gene: TRBV29-1
abundance: .
d_gene: TRBD1
j_gene: TRBJ1-1
CDR3nt: TGCAGCGTTTCAGGGGGCGTGAACACTGAAGCTTTCTTT
CDR3aa: CSVSGGVNTEAFF

v_gene: TRBV19
abundance: .
d_gene: .
j_gene: TRBJ1-4
CDR3nt: TGTGCCAGTAGTATGGCCCGGGGTGCAATGCCTGAAGAACTGTTTTTT
CDR3aa: CASSMARGAMPEELFF

v_gene: TRBV4-2
abundance: many
d_gene: TRBD2
j_gene: TRBJ2-5
CDR3nt: TGTGCCAGCAGCCAACTAGCGGGAGGGCCCAACGTCCAGACCCAGTACTTC
CDR3aa: CASSQLAGGPNVQTQYF

v_gene: TRBV6-2/TRBV6-3
abundance: .
d_gene: .
j_gene: TRBJ2-3
CDR3nt: TGTGCCAGCAGTTACGAACAGGGCGCAGATACGCAGTATTTT
CDR3aa: CASSYEQGADTQYF

v_gene: TRBV18
abundance: .
d_gene: TRBD2
j_gene: TRBJ2-7
CDR3nt: TGTGCCAGCTCACCAGTCCTAGCGGGAGCCTACGAGCAGTACTTC
CDR3aa: CASSPVLAGAYEQYF

v_gene: TRBV20-1
abundance: .
d_gene: TRBD1
j_gene: TRBJ2-7
CDR3nt: TGCAGTGCTAGTCAAGTGGCAGGGGGCCCCCACGAGCAGTACTTC
CDR3aa: CSASQVAGGPHEQYF